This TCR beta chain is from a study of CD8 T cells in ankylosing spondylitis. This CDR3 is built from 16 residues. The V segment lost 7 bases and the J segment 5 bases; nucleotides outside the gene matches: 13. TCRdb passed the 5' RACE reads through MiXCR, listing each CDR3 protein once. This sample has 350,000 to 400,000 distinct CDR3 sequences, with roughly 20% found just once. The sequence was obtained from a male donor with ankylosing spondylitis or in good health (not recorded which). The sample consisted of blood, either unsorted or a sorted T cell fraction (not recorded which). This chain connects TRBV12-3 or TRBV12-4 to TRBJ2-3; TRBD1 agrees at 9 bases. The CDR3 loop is CASTGGGQGYQDTQYF. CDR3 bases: TGTGCCAGCACCGGCGGGGGACAGGGATATCAAGATACGCAGTATTTT.